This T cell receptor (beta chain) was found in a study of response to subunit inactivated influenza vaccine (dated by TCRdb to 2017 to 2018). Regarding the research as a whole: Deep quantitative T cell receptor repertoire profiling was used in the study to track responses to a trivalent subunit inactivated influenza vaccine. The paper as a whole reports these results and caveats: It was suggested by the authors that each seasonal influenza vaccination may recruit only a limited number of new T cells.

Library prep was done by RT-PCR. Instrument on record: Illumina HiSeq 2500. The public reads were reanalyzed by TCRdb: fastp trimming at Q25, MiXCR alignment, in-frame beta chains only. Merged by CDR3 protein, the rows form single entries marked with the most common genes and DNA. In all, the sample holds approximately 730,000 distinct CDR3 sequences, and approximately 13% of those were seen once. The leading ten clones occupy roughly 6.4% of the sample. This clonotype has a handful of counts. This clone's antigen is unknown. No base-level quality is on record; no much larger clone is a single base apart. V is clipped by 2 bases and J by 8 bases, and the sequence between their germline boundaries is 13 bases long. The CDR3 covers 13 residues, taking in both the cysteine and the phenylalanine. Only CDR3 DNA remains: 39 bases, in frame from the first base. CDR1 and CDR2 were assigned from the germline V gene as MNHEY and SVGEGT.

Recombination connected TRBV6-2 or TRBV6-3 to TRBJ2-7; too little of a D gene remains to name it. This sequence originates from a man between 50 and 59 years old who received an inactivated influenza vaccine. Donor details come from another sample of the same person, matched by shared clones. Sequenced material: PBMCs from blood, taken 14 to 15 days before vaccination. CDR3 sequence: CASSYDGVEKQYF. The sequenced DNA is TGTGCCAGCAGTTACGACGGAGTTGAGAAGCAGTACTTC.